This is a list of T cell receptor beta chains from one sample in a study of cytomegalovirus exposure and HLA in healthy donors. Generated by immunoSEQ multiplex PCR, the TCRdb table keeps only in-frame clones and is missing some. Of some 250,000 clones in the sample, 90% were seen once. The sequenced sample was PBMCs. The receptors stem from a woman younger than 30 in good health and CMV-seronegative. Each CDR3 is given with its conserved first and last residue. The D gene is left open where the match is weak. Where a row states a size, it is once, few, many or the class of an expanded clone; other rows omit it.

TRBV5-8	TRBJ2-2	TRBD2	.	17	CASSLLGGARNTGELFF	TGTGCCAGCAGCTTGCTCGGGGGGGCTAGAAACACCGGGGAGCTGTTTTTT
TRBV2	TRBJ1-2	TRBD1	.	12	CASSGQGAGYTF	TGTGCCAGCTCCGGACAGGGAGCTGGCTACACCTTC
TRBV21-1	TRBJ1-3	.	.	14	CASSKGQSWNTIYF	TGTGCCAGCAGCAAGGGACAGTCCTGGAACACCATATATTTT
TRBV5-6	TRBJ2-1	TRBD2	.	16	CASSSSSGPSYNEQFF	TGTGCCAGCAGCTCCTCTAGCGGGCCCTCCTACAATGAGCAGTTCTTC
TRBV6-1	TRBJ2-1	.	few	15	CASSEENSGYNEQFF	TGTGCCAGCAGTGAAGAAAATAGCGGCTACAATGAGCAGTTCTTC
TRBV28	TRBJ2-7	.	.	12	CASSSNTYEQYF	TGTGCCAGCAGTTCAAACACCTACGAGCAGTACTTC
TRBV6-5	TRBJ1-1	.	.	14	CASSYSKVNGAAFF	TGTGCCAGCAGTTACTCGAAGGTCAACGGAGCAGCTTTCTTT
TRBV6-5	TRBJ1-5	TRBD1	few	15	CASSYEQGANQPQHF	TGTGCCAGCAGTTACGAGCAGGGGGCTAATCAGCCCCAGCATTTT
TRBV4-1	TRBJ2-7	.	.	16	CASSQDGQISSYEQYF	TGCGCCAGCAGCCAAGATGGACAGATTAGCTCCTACGAGCAGTACTTC
TRBV18	TRBJ1-1	.	.	15	CASSPGFGRNTEAFF	TGTGCCAGCTCACCAGGTTTCGGGAGAAACACTGAAGCTTTCTTT
TRBV28	TRBJ2-6	.	.	19	CASSFPPHRAYSGANVLTF	TGTGCCAGCAGTTTTCCCCCCCACAGGGCTTACTCTGGGGCCAACGTCCTGACTTTC